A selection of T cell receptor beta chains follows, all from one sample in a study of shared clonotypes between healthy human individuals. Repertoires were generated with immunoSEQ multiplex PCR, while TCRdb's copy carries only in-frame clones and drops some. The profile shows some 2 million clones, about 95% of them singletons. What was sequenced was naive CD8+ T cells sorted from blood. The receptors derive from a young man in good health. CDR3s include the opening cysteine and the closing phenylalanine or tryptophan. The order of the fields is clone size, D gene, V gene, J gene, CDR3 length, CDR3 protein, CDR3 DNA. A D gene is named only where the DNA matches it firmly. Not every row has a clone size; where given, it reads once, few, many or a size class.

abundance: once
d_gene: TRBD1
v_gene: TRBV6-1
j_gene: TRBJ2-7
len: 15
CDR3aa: CASTFRSQGVYEQYF
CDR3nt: TGTGCCAGCACCTTTAGATCACAGGGGGTCTACGAGCAGTACTTC

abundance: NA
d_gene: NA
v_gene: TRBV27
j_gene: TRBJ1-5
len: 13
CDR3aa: CASSFFPNQPQHF
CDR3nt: TGTGCCAGCAGTTTTTTCCCCAATCAGCCCCAGCATTTT

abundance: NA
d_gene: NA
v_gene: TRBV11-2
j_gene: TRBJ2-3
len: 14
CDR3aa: CASSLTDLQDTQYF
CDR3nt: TGTGCCAGCAGCTTAACGGACCTACAAGATACGCAGTATTTT

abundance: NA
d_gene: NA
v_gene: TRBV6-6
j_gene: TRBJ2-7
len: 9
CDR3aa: CAAGEEQYF
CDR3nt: TGTGCCGCCGGGGAAGAGCAGTACTTC

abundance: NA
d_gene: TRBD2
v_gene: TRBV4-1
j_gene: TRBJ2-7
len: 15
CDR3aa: CASSQKTSGSYEQYF
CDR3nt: TGCGCCAGCAGCCAAAAGACTAGCGGCTCCTACGAGCAGTACTTC

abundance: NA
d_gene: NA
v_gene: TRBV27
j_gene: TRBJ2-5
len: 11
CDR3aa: CASPWGETQYF
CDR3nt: TGTGCCAGCCCTTGGGGAGAGACCCAGTACTTC

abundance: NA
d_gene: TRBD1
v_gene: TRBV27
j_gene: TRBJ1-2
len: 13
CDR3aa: CASRTGGGYGYTF
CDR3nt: TGTGCCAGCAGGACAGGGGGCGGCTATGGCTACACCTTC

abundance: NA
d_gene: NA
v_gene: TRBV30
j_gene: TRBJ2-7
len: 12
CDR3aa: CAWSVGGHEQYF
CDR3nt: TGTGCCTGGAGTGTAGGCGGCCACGAGCAGTACTTC

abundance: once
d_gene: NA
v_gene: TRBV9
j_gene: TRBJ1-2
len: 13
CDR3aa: CASSLEDHYGYTF
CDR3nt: TGTGCCAGCTCCTTGGAGGACCACTATGGCTACACCTTC

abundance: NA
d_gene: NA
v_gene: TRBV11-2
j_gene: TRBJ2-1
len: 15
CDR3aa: CASSFFWSLDNEQFF
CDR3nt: TGTGCCAGCAGCTTTTTTTGGTCTTTGGACAATGAGCAGTTCTTC

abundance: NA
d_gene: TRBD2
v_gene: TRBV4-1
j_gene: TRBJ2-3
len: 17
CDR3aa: CASSQDGLAGAVDTQYF
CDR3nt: TGCGCCAGCAGCCAAGACGGCCTAGCGGGAGCGGTAGATACGCAGTATTTT

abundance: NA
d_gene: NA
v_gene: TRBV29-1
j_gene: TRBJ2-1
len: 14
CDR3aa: CSAVIGEVPNEQFF
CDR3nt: TGCAGCGCCGTAATCGGAGAAGTGCCCAATGAGCAGTTCTTC

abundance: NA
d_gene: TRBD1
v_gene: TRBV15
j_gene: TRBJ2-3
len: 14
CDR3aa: CATSARTGGDTQYF
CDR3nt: TGTGCCACCAGCGCCCGGACAGGGGGAGATACGCAGTATTTT

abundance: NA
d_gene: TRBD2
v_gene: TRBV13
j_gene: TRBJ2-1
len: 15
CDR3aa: CASSTPSGMYNEQFF
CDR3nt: TGTGCCAGCAGCACCCCTAGCGGAATGTACAATGAGCAGTTCTTC

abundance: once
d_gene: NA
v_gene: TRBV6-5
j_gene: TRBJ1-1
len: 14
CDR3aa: CASSPPTGTTEAFF
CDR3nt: TGTGCCAGCAGCCCACCGACAGGAACCACTGAAGCTTTCTTT

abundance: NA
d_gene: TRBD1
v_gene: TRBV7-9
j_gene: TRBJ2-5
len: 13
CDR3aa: CASSGDRVETQYF
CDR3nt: TGTGCCAGCAGCGGTGACAGGGTGGAGACCCAGTACTTC

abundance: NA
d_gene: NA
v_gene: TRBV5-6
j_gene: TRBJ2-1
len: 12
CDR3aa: CASSLLRNEQFF
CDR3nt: TGTGCCAGCAGCTTGTTACGGAATGAGCAGTTCTTC

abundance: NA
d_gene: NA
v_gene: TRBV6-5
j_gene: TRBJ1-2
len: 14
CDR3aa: CASSLIPGDYGYTF
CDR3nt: TGTGCCAGCAGCCTTATCCCTGGGGACTATGGCTACACCTTC

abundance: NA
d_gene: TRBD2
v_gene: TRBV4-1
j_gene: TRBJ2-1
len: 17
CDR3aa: CASSQDPGGPAYNEQFF
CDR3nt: TGCGCCAGCAGCCAAGACCCGGGAGGGCCGGCCTACAATGAGCAGTTCTTC

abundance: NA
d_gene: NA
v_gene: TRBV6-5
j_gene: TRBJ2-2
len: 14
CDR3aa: CASSYSQGSGELFF
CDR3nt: TGTGCCAGCAGTTACTCACAGGGCTCTGGGGAGCTGTTTTTT

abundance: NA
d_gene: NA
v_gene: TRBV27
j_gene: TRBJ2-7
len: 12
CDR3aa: CATGVSSYEQYF
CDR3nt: TGTGCCACCGGGGTTAGCTCCTACGAGCAGTACTTC

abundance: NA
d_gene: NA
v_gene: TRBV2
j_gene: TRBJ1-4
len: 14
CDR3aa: CATTQLGSNEKLFF
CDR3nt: TGTGCCACTACCCAACTGGGTTCTAATGAAAAACTGTTTTTT

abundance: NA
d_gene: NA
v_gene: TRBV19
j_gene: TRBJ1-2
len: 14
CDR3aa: CASSTWTANYGYTF
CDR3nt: TGTGCCAGTAGTACTTGGACAGCTAACTATGGCTACACCTTC

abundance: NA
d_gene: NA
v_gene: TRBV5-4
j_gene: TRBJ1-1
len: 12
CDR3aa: CASSWTGTEAFF
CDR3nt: TGTGCCAGCAGCTGGACCGGGACTGAAGCTTTCTTT

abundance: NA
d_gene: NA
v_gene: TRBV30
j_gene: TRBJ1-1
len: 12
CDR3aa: CAWGTGNTEAFF
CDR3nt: TGTGCCTGGGGGACGGGGAACACTGAAGCTTTCTTT

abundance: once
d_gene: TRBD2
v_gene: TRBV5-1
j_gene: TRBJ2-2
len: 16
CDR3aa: CASSLGTSGSTGELFF
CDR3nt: TGCGCCAGCAGCTTGGGTACTAGCGGGAGTACCGGGGAGCTGTTTTTT

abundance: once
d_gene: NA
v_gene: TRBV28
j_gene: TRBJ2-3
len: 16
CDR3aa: CASSLGVVLSTDTQYF
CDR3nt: TGTGCCAGCAGTTTAGGGGTAGTACTTAGCACAGATACGCAGTATTTT

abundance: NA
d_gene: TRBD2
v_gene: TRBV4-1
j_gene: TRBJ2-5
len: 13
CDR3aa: CASSQDSGETQYF
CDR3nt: TGCGCCAGCAGCCAAGATAGCGGGGAGACCCAGTACTTC

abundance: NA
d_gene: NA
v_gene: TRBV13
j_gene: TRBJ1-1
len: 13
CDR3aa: CASSHGLNTEAFF
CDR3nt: TGTGCCAGCAGCCACGGATTGAACACTGAAGCTTTCTTT

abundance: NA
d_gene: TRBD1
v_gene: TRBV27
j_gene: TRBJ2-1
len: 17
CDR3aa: CASSHLTGTGDSGEQFF
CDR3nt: TGTGCCAGCAGCCACCTCACCGGGACAGGGGACTCCGGTGAGCAGTTCTTC

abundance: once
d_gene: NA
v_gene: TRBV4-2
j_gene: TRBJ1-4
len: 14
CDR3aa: CASSHPGVWEKLFF
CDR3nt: TGTGCCAGCAGCCACCCAGGGGTCTGGGAAAAACTGTTTTTT

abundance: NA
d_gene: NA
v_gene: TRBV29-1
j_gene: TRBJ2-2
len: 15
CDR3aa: CSAGGGALNTGELFF
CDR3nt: TGCAGCGCCGGTGGGGGGGCGCTAAACACCGGGGAGCTGTTTTTT

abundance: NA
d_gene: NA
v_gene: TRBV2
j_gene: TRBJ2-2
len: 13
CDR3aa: CASSSGEGWELFF
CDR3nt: TGTGCCAGCAGTTCCGGTGAGGGGTGGGAGCTGTTTTTT

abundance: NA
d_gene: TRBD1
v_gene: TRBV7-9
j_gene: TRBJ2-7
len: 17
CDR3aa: CASSSTEADRASYEQYF
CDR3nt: TGTGCCAGCAGCTCGACAGAAGCGGACAGGGCATCCTACGAGCAGTACTTC

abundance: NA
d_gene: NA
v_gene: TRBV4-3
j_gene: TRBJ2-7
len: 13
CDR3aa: CASSQDVGYEQYF
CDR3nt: TGCGCCAGCAGCCAAGACGTCGGCTACGAGCAGTACTTC

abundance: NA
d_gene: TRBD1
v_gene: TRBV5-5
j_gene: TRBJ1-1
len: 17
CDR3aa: CASSLGAGGAGFNQAFF
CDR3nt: TGTGCCAGCAGCTTGGGGGCAGGGGGCGCAGGTTTCAATCAAGCTTTCTTT

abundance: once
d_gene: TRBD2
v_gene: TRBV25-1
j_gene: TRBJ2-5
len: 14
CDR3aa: CASTPGLAGETQYF
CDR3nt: TGTGCCAGCACTCCCGGACTAGCGGGGGAGACCCAGTACTTC

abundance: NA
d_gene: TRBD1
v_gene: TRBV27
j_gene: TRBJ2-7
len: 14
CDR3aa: CASSTGQGYYEQYF
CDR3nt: TGTGCCAGCAGTACCGGACAGGGATACTACGAGCAGTACTTC

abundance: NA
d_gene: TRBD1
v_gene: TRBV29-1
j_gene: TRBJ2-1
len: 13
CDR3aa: CSVETGTYNEQFF
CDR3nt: TGCAGCGTGGAGACAGGGACCTACAATGAGCAGTTCTTC

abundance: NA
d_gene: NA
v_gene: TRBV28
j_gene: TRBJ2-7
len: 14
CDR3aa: CASSFVPHPYEQYF
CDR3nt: TGTGCCAGCAGTTTTGTCCCCCACCCCTACGAGCAGTACTTC

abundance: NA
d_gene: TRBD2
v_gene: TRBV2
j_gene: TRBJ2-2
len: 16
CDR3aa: CASSGRASGRFEELFF
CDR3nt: TGTGCCAGCAGTGGTCGGGCTAGCGGGAGGTTCGAGGAGCTGTTTTTT

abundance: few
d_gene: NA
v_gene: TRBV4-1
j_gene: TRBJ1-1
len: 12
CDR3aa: CASSLPGTEAFF
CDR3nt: TGCGCCAGCAGCCTCCCGGGCACTGAAGCTTTCTTT

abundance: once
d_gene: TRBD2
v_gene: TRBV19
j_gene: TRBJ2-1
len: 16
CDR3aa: CASSIAGGGPWLEQFF
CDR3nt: TGTGCCAGTAGTATAGCCGGGGGAGGGCCGTGGTTAGAGCAGTTCTTC

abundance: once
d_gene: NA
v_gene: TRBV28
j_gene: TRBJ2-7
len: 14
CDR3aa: CASRMRGTSYEQYF
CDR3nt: TGTGCCAGCAGGATGAGAGGGACTTCCTACGAGCAGTACTTC

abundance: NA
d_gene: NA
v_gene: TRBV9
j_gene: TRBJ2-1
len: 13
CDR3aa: CASSVDAQSEQFF
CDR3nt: TGTGCCAGCAGCGTAGACGCCCAGAGTGAGCAGTTCTTC

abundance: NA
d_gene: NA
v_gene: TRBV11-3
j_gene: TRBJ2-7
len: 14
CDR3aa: CASSARQGIDEQYF
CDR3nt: TGTGCCAGCAGCGCTAGGCAGGGGATCGACGAGCAGTACTTC

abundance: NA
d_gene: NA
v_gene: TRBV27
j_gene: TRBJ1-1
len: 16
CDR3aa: CASSLSVGLRNTEAFF
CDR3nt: TGTGCCAGCAGTTTATCCGTAGGACTAAGAAACACTGAAGCTTTCTTT

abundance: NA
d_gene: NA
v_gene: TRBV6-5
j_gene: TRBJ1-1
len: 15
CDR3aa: CASSLLDRRDTEAFF
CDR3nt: TGTGCCAGCAGTCTCCTTGACAGAAGGGACACTGAAGCTTTCTTT

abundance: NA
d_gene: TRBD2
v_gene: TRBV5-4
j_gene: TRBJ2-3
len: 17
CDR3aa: CASSPIVAGGPTDTQYF
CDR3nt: TGTGCCAGCAGCCCCATTGTAGCGGGAGGCCCCACAGATACGCAGTATTTT

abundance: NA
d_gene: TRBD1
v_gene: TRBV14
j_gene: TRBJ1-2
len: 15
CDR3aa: CASSPGTGIIYGYTF
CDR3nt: TGTGCCAGCAGCCCGGGGACAGGGATTATCTATGGCTACACCTTC

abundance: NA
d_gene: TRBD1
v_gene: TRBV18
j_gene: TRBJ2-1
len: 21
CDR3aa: CASSPRTSRGRVLIAYNEQFF
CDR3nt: TGTGCCAGCTCACCACGGACCTCCAGGGGGCGAGTTTTAATAGCCTACAATGAGCAGTTCTTC

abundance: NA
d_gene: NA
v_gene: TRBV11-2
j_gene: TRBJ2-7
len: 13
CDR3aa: CASSFDGAYEQYF
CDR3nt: TGTGCCAGCAGCTTCGACGGGGCCTACGAGCAGTACTTC

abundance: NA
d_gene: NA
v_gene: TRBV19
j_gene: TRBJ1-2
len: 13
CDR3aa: CASSEYSREGYTF
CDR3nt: TGTGCCAGTAGTGAATATAGCCGGGAGGGCTACACCTTC

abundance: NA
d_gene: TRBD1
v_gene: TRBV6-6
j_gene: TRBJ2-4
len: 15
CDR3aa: CASIQQGDGKNIQYF
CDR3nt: TGTGCCAGCATCCAACAGGGGGATGGCAAAAACATTCAGTACTTC